These 9 T cell receptor beta chains were all obtained from the same sample, sequenced in a study of cytomegalovirus exposure and HLA in healthy donors. Primers for the PCR totalled 60 Vbeta and 13 Jbeta. Sequenced by immunoSEQ multiplex PCR; TCRdb stores in-frame clones only, minus some. The sample lists under 150,000 clones, around 83% seen once, with around 1.2% in the top ten. The material sequenced was PBMCs. Receptor source: a girl aged 2 to 9 in good health and CMV-seronegative.

The rearrangement uses TRBV15 and TRBJ2-3; 8 bases line up with TRBD2. Germline V gene sequence: CDR1 LNHNV, CDR2 YYDKDF (reference sequence). Trimming cost V 2 bases and J 2 bases; bases outside gene matches: 15. This CDR3 contains 19 residues. The CDR3 here is CATSRFGGGSGGYTDTQYF. CDR3 sequence (DNA): TGTGCCACCAGCAGATTCGGGGGGGGAAGCGGGGGCTACACAGATACGCAGTATTTT.

Note on this clone: One junction end disagrees with the germline gene, perhaps due to a read error. The V call is TRBV5-4, the J call TRBJ2-1; D is perhaps TRBD1 (6 bases). This CDR3 comprises 13 residues. The germline V gene encodes CDR1 SGHNT and CDR2 YYREEE (reference sequence). CDR3 DNA: TGTGCCAGCAGGTTGGACAGTTACAATGAGCAGTTCTTC. It specifies CASRLDSYNEQFF.

This clone was seen a handful of times. This rearrangement joins TRBV29-1 to TRBJ2-3; 10 bases agree with TRBD2. Germline V gene sequence: CDR1 SQVTM, CDR2 ANQGSEA. CDR3 length: 17 residues. The trim removed 1 base at V and 3 bases at J, leaving 10 bases unmatched. The CDR3 region is CSVEGGLAGAATDTQYF. The CDR3 region has the DNA TGCAGCGTTGAAGGGGGTCTAGCGGGAGCTGCAACAGATACGCAGTATTTT.

The genes are TRBV5-4 and TRBJ2-5; 9 nucleotides align to TRBD2. Germline CDR1 reads SGHNT; CDR2 reads YYREEE (reference sequence). The ends lost 4 bases at V and 7 bases at J; junction bases unmatched: 14. The CDR3 is 16 amino acids. The CDR3, as DNA: TGTGCCAGCAGCCCCGGTATAGCGGGGGAGAGAGGGACCCAGTACTTC. Its translation: CASSPGIAGERGTQYF. The complete variable domain, with remaining parts taken from reference TRBV5-4 and TRBJ2-5, reads ETGVTQSPTHLIKTRGQQVTLRCSSQSGHNTVSWYQQALGQGPQFIFQYYREEENGRGNFPPRFSGLQFPNYSSELNVNALELDDSALYLCASSPGIAGERGTQYFGPGTRLLVL.

The chain recombines TRBV4-2 with TRBJ2-5; D gene unclear. V lost 2 bases to trimming and J lost 2 bases, with 21 bases between them. The germline V gene has CDR1 LGHNA and CDR2 YNFKEQ. There are 18 residues in the CDR3. CDR3 protein: CASSQSGAVGSPQETQYF. The CDR3 DNA is TGTGCCAGCAGCCAAAGTGGCGCAGTGGGCAGTCCTCAAGAGACCCAGTACTTC.

The rearrangement joins TRBV4-1 to TRBJ2-3, with TRBD2 matching 9 bases. V was pared by 0 bases and J by 2 bases, with 15 bases of the junction left unmatched. There are 20 residues in the CDR3. CDR1 MGHRA and CDR2 YSYEKL come from the germline V gene. DNA for the CDR3: TGCGCCAGCAGCCAAGACCCCTTGTTGCGGGGGGGCCGAGTCACAGATACGCAGTATTTT. This translates into CASSQDPLLRGGRVTDTQYF.

The chain recombines TRBV7-2 with TRBJ2-1, with 7 bases aligning to TRBD2. There are 15 residues in the CDR3. In germline, CDR1 is SGHTA, CDR2 FQGNSA. The trim removed 1 base at V and 3 bases at J, leaving 3 bases unmatched. The CDR3 is CASSLGSGDYNEQFF. CDR3 sequence (DNA): TGTGCCAGCAGCTTAGGGAGCGGGGACTACAATGAGCAGTTCTTC.

The chain employs TRBV9 and TRBJ2-4; D remains ambiguous. The CDR3 contains 15 residues. From germline, CDR1 is SGDLS and CDR2 YYNGEE. The germline V and J ends were trimmed by 0 bases and 8 bases, with 15 bases remaining between them. The CDR3 here is CASSVASDKADIQYF. CDR3 bases: TGTGCCAGCAGCGTAGCTAGTGATAAGGCAGACATTCAGTACTTC. Full variable domain (outside the CDR3, taken from reference TRBV9 and TRBJ2-4): DSGVTQTPKHLITATGQRVTLRCSPRSGDLSVYWYQQSLDQGLQFLIQYYNGEERAKGNILERFSAQQFPDLHSELNLSSLELGDSALYFCASSVASDKADIQYFGAGTRLSVL.

This chain joins TRBV21-1 and TRBJ2-7; the listed D gene, TRBD2, was not tested against the DNA. TRBV21-1 is an annotated pseudogene. The CDR3 sequence is 16 residues long. The DNA for the CDR3 is TGTGCCAGCAGCAAATTCACGGGACTCCCCTCCTACGAGCAGTACTTC. Amino acid sequence: CASSKFTGLPSYEQYF.